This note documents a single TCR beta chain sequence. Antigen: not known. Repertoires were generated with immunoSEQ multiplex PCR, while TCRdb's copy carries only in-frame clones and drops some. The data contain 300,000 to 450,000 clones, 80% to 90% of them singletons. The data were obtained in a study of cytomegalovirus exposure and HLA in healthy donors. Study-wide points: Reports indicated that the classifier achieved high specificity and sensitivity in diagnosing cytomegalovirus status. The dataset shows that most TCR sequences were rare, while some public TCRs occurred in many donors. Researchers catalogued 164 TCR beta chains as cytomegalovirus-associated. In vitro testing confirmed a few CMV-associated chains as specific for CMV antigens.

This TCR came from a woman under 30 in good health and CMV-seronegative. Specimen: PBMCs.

The CDR3 sequence: CASSLRQGTDTQYF. The CDR3 nucleotides read TGTGCCAGCAGCTTGCGGCAGGGCACAGATACGCAGTATTTT. The chain has TRBV5-4 and TRBJ2-3; no clear D gene. Trimming took 1 base from V and 1 from J, leaving 7 bases between them. CDR3 length equals 14 residues. CDR1 and CDR2 (germline): SGHNT, YYREEE (reference sequence).